This TCR beta chain derives from a study of blood T cell repertoires in COVID-19. Libraries were prepared by immunoSEQ multiplex PCR; TCRdb keeps only in-frame clonotypes and omits some of them. This sample has around 280,000 clones, with about 87% found just once. Germline CDR1 reads SGHTS; CDR2 reads YDEGEE. The CDR3 is 17 residues long. V gave up 0 bases and J gave up 0 bases, with 13 bases separating them. The chain links TRBV5-8 to TRBJ1-5; D is unresolved. Material: peripheral blood. This receptor was identified in a man between 65 and 80 years old with acute or convalescent COVID-19. The DNA for the CDR3 is TGTGCCAGCAGCTTGGATCCGGGAGGACCTAGCAATCAGCCCCAGCATTTT. Its translation is CASSLDPGGPSNQPQHF.